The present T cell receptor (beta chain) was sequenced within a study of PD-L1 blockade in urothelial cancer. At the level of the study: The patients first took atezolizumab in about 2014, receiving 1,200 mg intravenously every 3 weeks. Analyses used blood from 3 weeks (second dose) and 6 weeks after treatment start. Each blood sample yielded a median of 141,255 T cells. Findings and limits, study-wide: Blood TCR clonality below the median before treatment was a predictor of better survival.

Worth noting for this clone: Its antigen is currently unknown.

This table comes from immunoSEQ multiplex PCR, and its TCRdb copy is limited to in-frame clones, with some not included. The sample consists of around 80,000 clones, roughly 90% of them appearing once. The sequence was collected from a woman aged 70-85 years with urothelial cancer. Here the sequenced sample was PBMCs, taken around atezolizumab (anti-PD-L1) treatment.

DNA of the CDR3: TGTGCCAGCAGCTTAGTATCCAGGGGGGAAAAACTGTTTTTT. Its protein is CASSLVSRGEKLFF. The chain joins TRBV7-2 to TRBJ1-4, with 7 bases that match TRBD1. The V and J ends lost 1 base and 8 bases, in that order; junction bases with no gene match: 4. Germline CDR1 and CDR2: SGHTA and FQGNSA. CDR3 length equals 14 residues.